Below are 14 T cell receptor beta chains sequenced from a single sample in a study of blood T cell repertoires in COVID-19. Method: immunoSEQ multiplex PCR; TCRdb's copy keeps in-frame clones and lacks some. This table has a few hundred thousand clones, around 85% appearing once. Sequenced: peripheral blood. The source is a woman in her twenties or thirties who had recovered from COVID-19.

The gene calls are TRBV28 and TRBJ1-1; TRBD1 is a possible D gene (6 bases). Trimming removed 8 bases at V and 4 bases at J, with 11 bases between. The germline V gene has CDR1 MDHEN and CDR2 SYDVKM. This CDR3 has 12 amino acids. CDR3 protein: CASGGQGTEAFF. The CDR3 DNA sequence: TGTGCCAGCGGGGGCCAGGGCACTGAAGCTTTCTTT.

The chain links TRBV11-2 to TRBJ2-7; 12 bases are a match to TRBD2. From germline, CDR1 is SGHAT and CDR2 FQNNGV. The ends lost 1 base at V and 3 bases at J; junction bases unmatched: 1. The CDR3 runs to 15 residues. This CDR3 is CASSLGLAGVYEQYF. As DNA, the CDR3 is TGTGCCAGCAGCTTAGGACTAGCGGGGGTCTACGAGCAGTACTTC.

The J gene is TRBJ1-2, the V gene TRBV10-3; TRBD1 might be the D (5 bases). The length of the CDR3 is 15 residues. The germline V gene encodes CDR1 ENHRY and CDR2 SYGVKD. The V end was cut by 3 bases, the J end by 2 bases, with 13 bases between. Here the CDR3 reads CAISEGATTNYGYTF. CDR3 sequence (DNA): TGTGCCATCAGTGAAGGGGCGACGACCAACTATGGCTACACCTTC.

This sequence joins TRBV29-1 and TRBJ2-5; no definite D call. This CDR3 comprises 13 residues. Germline V gene sequence: CDR1 SQVTM, CDR2 ANQGSEA. The V gene lost 6 bases and the J gene lost 4 bases, with 15 bases spanning the gap. The CDR3 nucleotides read TGCAGCGTAATTGACACGGTAGGAGAGACCCAGTACTTC. Translated: CSVIDTVGETQYF.

This clone was counted only a few times. The J gene is TRBJ1-1, the V gene TRBV5-4; TRBD1 aligns across 7 bases. This CDR3 comprises 14 residues. The J segment lost 3 bases and the V segment lost 4 bases, leaving 6 bases of the junction unmatched. The germline V gene has CDR1 SGHNT and CDR2 YYREEE (reference sequence). CDR3 bases: TGTGCCAGCAGCATAAGGGACAGCTACACTGAAGCTTTCTTT. This sequence encodes CASSIRDSYTEAFF.

This clone has more than one count but fewer than ten. The gene calls are TRBV12-3 or TRBV12-4 and TRBJ2-2; D may be TRBD2 (5 bases). The CDR3 is 13 residues long. The germline V and J ends were trimmed by 6 bases and 6 bases, with 11 bases remaining between them. The CDR3 bases are TGTGCCAGCAGACCCACTAGTGCCGGGGAGCTGTTTTTT. Encoded protein: CASRPTSAGELFF.

This clone was seen just once. The rearrangement links TRBV6-5 to TRBJ1-3, with TRBD1 matching 7 bases. Looked up from germline, CDR1 is MNHEY and CDR2 is SVGAGI. Trimming at V came to 7 bases and at J to 3 bases, leaving 9 bases not matched to a gene. The CDR3 is 15 residues long. CDR3 amino acids: CASILGTDLGNTIYF. The DNA of the CDR3 is TGTGCCAGCATATTGGGGACAGACCTTGGAAACACCATATATTTT.

The chain carries TRBV5-1 and TRBJ2-3, with D possibly matching TRBD2 (5 bases). The V and J ends lost 1 base and 0 bases respectively, with 9 bases between them. Per the germline V gene, CDR1 is SGHRS and CDR2 is YFSETQ. The CDR3 spans 15 residues. Written as DNA, the CDR3 is TGCGCCAGCAGCTTGTCGGGGTCTAGCACAGATACGCAGTATTTT. It codes for CASSLSGSSTDTQYF.

The rearrangement links TRBV18 to TRBJ2-3; a weak D match, TRBD1 (6 bases). V gave up 5 bases and J gave up 3 bases, with 24 bases separating them. Germline V gene sequence: CDR1 KGHSH, CDR2 LQKENI. This CDR3 is built from 18 residues. The CDR3 DNA is TGTGCCAGCTCATCACGGGACCTACAGGGTCTAAGGACAGATACGCAGTATTTT. Its translation is CASSSRDLQGLRTDTQYF.

The rearrangement uses TRBV29-1 and TRBJ1-5, with no clear D. CDR3 size: 12 residues. V shed 4 bases and J shed 3 bases, with 7 bases lying between them. Germline V gene sequence: CDR1 SQVTM, CDR2 ANQGSEA. CDR3 amino acids: CSVGLYNQPQHF. Here the CDR3 DNA reads TGCAGCGTTGGACTGTACAATCAGCCCCAGCATTTT.

The V gene is TRBV6-5, the J gene TRBJ2-7; 9 bases agree with TRBD2. This CDR3 is 15 amino acids long. V gave up 5 bases and J gave up 3 bases; unmatched junction bases: 8. CDR1 is MNHEY, CDR2 SVGAGI, per germline. CDR3 in amino acids: CASSPKREAYYEQYF. CDR3 nucleotide sequence: TGTGCCAGCAGTCCTAAGCGGGAGGCGTACTACGAGCAGTACTTC.

The chain employs TRBV7-8 and TRBJ2-5; 7 bases line up with TRBD2. The V gene end was trimmed by 1 base and the J gene end by 1 base; junction bases not matched to a gene: 12. The CDR3 is made up of 18 amino acids. Germline assignment: CDR1 SGHVS and CDR2 FQNEAQ. The CDR3 loop is CASSLVAGGGQLQETQYF. The CDR3 DNA reads TGTGCCAGCAGCTTAGTAGCGGGTGGAGGACAACTCCAAGAGACCCAGTACTTC.

The rearrangement joins TRBV18 to TRBJ2-2, with D unresolved. The germline gives CDR1 KGHSH, CDR2 LQKENI. The V end was cut by 1 base, the J end by 7 bases, with 10 bases between. This CDR3 contains 14 residues. In nucleotides, the CDR3 is TGTGCCAGCTCACCACGGGTCGGCGGCGGGGAGCTGTTTTTT. Its translation: CASSPRVGGGELFF.

The chain employs TRBV25-1 and TRBJ2-7; 10 nucleotides agree with TRBD1. This CDR3 spans 17 amino acids. Germline CDR1 and CDR2: MGHDK and SYGVNS. Trimming cost V 0 bases and J 6 bases; bases outside gene matches: 11. CDR3 region: CASSEYRQQGQGSEQYF. In DNA form, the CDR3 reads TGTGCCAGCAGTGAATATAGGCAGCAGGGACAGGGGAGCGAGCAGTACTTC.